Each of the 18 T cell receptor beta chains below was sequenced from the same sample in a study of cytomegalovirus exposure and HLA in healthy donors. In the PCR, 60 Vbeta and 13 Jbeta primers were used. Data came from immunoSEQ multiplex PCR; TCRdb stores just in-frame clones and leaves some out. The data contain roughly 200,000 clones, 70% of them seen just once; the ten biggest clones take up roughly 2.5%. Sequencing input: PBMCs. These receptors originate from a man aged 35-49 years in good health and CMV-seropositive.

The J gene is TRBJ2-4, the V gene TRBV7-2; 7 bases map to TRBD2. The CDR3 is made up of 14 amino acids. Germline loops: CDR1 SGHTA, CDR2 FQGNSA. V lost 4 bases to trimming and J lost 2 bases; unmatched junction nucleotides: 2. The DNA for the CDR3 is TGTGCCAGCAGCTGGGAGGGAACCAAAAACATTCAGTACTTC. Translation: CASSWEGTKNIQYF.

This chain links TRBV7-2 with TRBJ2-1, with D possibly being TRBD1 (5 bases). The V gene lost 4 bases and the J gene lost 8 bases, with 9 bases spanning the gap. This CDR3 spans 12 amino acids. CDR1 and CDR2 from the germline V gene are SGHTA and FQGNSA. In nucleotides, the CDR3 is TGTGCCAGCAGCTCCCCAGGGTATGAGCAGTTCTTC. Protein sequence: CASSSPGYEQFF.

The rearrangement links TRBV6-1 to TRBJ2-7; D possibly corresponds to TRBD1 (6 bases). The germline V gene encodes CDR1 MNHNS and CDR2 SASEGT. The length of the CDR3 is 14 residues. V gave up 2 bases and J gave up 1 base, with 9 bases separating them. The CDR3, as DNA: TGTGCCAGCAGTGAACAGGGGCAATCCTACGAGCAGTACTTC. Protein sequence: CASSEQGQSYEQYF.

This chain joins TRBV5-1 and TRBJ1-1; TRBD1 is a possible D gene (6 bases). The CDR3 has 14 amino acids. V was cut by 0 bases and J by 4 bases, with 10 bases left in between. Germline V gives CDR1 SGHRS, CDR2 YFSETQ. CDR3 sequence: CASSLAGDATEAFF. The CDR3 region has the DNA TGCGCCAGCAGCTTGGCAGGGGATGCCACTGAAGCTTTCTTT.

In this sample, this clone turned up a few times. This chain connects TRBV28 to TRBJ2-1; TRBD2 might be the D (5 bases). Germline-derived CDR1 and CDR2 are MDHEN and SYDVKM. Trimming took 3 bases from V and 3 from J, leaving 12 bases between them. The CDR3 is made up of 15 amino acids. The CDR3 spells CASSLRPRGYNEQFF. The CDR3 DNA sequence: TGTGCCAGCAGTTTGAGGCCCCGGGGCTACAATGAGCAGTTCTTC.

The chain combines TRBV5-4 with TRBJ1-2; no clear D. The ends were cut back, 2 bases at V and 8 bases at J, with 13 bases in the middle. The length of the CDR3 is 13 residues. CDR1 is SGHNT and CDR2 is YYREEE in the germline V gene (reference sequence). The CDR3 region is CASSFDITRGYTF. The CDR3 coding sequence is TGTGCCAGCAGCTTCGACATTACAAGGGGCTACACCTTC.

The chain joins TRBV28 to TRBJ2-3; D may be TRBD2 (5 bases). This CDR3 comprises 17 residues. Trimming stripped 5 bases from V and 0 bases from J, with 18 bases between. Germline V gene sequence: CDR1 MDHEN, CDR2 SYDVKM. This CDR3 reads CASSRRRVGTSTDTQYF. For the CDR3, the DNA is TGTGCCAGCAGTCGCCGGCGGGTGGGAACTAGCACAGATACGCAGTATTTT.

Written as DNA, the CDR3 is TGTGCCAGCAGTGCCGTGACAGGTGCCCCTGAAGCTTTCTTT. This gives the protein CASSAVTGAPEAFF. V is TRBV6-4 and J is TRBJ1-1; TRBD1 is a possible D gene (6 bases). This CDR3 region has 14 residues. Trimming removed 4 bases from V and 6 bases from J, with 15 bases in between. CDR1 and CDR2 (germline): MRHNA, SNTAGT.

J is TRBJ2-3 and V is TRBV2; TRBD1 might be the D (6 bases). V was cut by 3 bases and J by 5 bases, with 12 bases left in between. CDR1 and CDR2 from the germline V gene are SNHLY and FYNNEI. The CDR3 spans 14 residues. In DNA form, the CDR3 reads TGTGCCAGCAGTGATCTGGGGGCTGGAGATACGCAGTATTTT. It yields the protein CASSDLGAGDTQYF. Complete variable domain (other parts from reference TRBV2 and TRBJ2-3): EPEVTQTPSHQVTQMGQEVILRCVPISNHLYFYWYRQILGQKVEFLVSFYNNEISEKSEIFDDQFSVERPDGSNFTLKIRSTKLEDSAMYFCASSDLGAGDTQYFGPGTRLTVL.

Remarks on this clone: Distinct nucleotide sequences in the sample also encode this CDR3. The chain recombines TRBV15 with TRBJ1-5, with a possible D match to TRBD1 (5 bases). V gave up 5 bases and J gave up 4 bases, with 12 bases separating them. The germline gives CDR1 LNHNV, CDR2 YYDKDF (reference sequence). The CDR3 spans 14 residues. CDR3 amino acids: CATSPGGGNQPQHF. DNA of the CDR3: TGTGCCACCAGCCCTGGGGGAGGGAATCAGCCCCAGCATTTT.

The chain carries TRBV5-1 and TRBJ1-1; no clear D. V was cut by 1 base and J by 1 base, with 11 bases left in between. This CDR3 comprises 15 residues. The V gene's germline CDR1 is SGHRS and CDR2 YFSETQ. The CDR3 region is CASSLSEGANTEAFF. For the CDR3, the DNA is TGCGCCAGCAGCTTGTCCGAGGGCGCGAACACTGAAGCTTTCTTT.

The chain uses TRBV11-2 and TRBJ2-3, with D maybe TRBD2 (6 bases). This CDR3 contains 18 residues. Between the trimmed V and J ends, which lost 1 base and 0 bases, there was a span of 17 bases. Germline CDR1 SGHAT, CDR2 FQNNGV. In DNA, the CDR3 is TGTGCCAGCAGCTTAGGGCGTCGGTTGGAGGGCAGCACAGATACGCAGTATTTT. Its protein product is CASSLGRRLEGSTDTQYF.

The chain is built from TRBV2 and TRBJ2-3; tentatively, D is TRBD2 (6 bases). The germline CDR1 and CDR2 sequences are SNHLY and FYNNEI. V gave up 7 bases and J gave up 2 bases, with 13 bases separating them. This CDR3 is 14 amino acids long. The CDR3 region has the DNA TGTGCCAGCATCGGGGGACCGGACACAGATACGCAGTATTTT. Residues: CASIGGPDTDTQYF.

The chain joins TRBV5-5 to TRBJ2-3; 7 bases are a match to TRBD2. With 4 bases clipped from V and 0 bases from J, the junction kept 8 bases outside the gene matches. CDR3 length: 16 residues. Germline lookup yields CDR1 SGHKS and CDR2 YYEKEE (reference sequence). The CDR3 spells CASSPPGTISTDTQYF. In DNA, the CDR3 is TGTGCCAGCAGCCCGCCCGGGACTATTAGCACAGATACGCAGTATTTT.

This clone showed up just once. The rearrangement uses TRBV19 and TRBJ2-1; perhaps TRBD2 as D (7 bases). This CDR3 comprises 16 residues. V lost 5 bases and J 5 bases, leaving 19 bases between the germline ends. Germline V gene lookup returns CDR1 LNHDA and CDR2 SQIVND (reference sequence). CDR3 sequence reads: CASSRRGGDPDNEQFF. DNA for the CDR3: TGTGCCAGTAGTCGTAGGGGGGGGGACCCGGACAATGAGCAGTTCTTC.

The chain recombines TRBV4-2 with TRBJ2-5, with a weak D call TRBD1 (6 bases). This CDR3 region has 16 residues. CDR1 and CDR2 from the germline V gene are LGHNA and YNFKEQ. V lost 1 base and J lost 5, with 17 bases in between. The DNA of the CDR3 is TGTGCCAGCAGCCAAGCGGGCGGCAGGGGAATCGAGACCCAGTACTTC. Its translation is CASSQAGGRGIETQYF.

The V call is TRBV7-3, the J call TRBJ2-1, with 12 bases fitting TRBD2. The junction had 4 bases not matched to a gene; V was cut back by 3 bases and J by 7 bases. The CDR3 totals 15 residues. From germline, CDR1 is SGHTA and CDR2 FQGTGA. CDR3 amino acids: CASSFLAGGRNEQFF. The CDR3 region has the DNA TGTGCCAGCAGCTTTCTAGCGGGGGGGCGAAATGAGCAGTTCTTC. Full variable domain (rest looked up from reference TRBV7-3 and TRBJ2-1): GAGVSQTPSNKVTEKGKYVELRCDPISGHTALYWYRQSLGQGPEFLIYFQGTGAADDSGLPNDRFFAVRPEGSVSTLKIQRTERGDSAVYLCASSFLAGGRNEQFFGPGTRLTVL.

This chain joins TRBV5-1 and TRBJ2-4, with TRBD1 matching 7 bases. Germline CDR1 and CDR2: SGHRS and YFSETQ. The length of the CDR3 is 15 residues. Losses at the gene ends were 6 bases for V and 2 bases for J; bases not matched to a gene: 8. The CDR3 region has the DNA TGCGCCAGCACTAAGGCAGGGGGATCCAAAAACATTCAGTACTTC. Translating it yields CASTKAGGSKNIQYF.